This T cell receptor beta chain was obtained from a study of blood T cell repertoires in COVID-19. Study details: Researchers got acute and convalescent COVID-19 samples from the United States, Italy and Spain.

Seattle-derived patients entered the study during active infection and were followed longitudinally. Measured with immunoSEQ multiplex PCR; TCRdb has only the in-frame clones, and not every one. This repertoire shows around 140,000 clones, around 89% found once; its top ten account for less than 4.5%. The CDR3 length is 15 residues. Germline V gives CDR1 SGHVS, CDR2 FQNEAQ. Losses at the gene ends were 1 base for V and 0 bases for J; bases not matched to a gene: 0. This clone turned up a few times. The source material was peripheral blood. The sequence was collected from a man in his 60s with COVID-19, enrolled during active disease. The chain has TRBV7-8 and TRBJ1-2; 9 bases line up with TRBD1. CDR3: CASSLGTGANYGYTF. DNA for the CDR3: TGTGCCAGCAGCTTAGGGACAGGGGCTAACTATGGCTACACCTTC.